This TCR beta chain was captured by sequencing in a study of early T cells in non-severe SARS-CoV-2 infection. Study context: Sequenced material consisted of bulk RNA (from unsorted whole blood), and chains were unpaired. Points from the study as a whole: There was a bias toward anti-spike CD8 responses in VDJdb matching, which missed private and CD4 specificities.

The V gene's germline CDR1 is MGHDK and CDR2 SYGVNS. V trimming: 4 bases; J trimming: 5 bases; junction bases outside the gene matches: 6. There are 14 residues in the CDR3. This clonotype occurred many times. What it binds is unknown. Separate cDNA molecules each had unique molecular identifiers attached to them. TCRdb analysed the 5' RACE reads with MiXCR anew, one entry per CDR3 protein. The table records around 77,000 distinct CDR3 sequences, roughly 15% of them present only once. This clonotype was sampled from an adult who was a healthcare worker with PCR-confirmed SARS-CoV-2 infection or an uninfected control (not recorded which). This chain uses TRBV25-1 with TRBJ2-5, with 8 nucleotides matching TRBD1. The material sequenced was whole blood, taken at baseline. CDR3 sequence: CASSVNRGVETQYF. The CDR3 nucleotides are TGTGCCAGCAGTGTTAACAGGGGGGTGGAGACCCAGTACTTC. The full variable domain, with the rest looked up from reference TRBV25-1 and TRBJ2-5, is EADIYQTPRYLVIGTGKKITLECSQTMGHDKMYWYQQDPGMELHLIHYSYGVNSTEKGDLSSESTVSRIRTEHFPLTLESARPSHTSQYLCASSVNRGVETQYFGPGTRLLVL.